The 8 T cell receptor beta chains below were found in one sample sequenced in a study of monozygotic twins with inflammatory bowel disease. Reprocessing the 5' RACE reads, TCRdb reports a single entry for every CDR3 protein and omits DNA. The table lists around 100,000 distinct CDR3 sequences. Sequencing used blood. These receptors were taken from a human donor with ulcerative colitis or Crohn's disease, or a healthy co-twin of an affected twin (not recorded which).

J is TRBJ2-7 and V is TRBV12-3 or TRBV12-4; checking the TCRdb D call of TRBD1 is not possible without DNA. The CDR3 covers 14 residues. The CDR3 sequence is CASSLGGWSYEQYF.

CDR3 region: CASTIRGQTYEQYF. This rearrangement joins TRBV7-2 to TRBJ2-7; TCRdb outputs TRBD1, but without DNA this stays unchecked. Per germline, CDR1 SGHTA and CDR2 FQGNSA. The CDR3 runs 14 residues.

This CDR3 is CSASRDRAPYEQYF. The chain recombines TRBV20-1 with TRBJ2-7; TCRdb lists TRBD1, though no DNA is available to test this call. Germline V gives CDR1 DFQATT, CDR2 SNEGSKA (reference sequence). CDR3 size: 14 residues.

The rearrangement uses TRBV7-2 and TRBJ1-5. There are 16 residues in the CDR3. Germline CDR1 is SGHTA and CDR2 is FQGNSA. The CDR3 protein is CASSPSFKGLNQPQHF. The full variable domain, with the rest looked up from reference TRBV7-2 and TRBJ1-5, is GAGVSQSPSNKVTEKGKDVELRCDPISGHTALYWYRQSLGQGLEFLIYFQGNSAPDKSGLPSDRFSAERTGGSVSTLTIQRTQQEDSAVYLCASSPSFKGLNQPQHFGDGTRLSIL.

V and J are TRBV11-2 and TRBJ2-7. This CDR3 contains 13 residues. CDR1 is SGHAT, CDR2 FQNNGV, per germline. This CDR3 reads CASSLGMGSYMYF.

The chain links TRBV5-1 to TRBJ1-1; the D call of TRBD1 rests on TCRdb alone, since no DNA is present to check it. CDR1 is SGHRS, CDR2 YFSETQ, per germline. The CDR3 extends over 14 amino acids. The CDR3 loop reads CASSLDRGWAEAFF.

The CDR3 sequence: CASSPHVRGLLSNEQFF. This chain links TRBV28 with TRBJ2-1; absent DNA, TCRdb's TRBD1 call cannot be checked. Looked up from germline, CDR1 is MDHEN and CDR2 is SYDVKM. The CDR3 is made up of 17 amino acids.

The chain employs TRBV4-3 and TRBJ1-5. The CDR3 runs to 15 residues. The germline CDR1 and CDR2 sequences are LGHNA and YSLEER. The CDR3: CASSEGVFGNQPQHF.